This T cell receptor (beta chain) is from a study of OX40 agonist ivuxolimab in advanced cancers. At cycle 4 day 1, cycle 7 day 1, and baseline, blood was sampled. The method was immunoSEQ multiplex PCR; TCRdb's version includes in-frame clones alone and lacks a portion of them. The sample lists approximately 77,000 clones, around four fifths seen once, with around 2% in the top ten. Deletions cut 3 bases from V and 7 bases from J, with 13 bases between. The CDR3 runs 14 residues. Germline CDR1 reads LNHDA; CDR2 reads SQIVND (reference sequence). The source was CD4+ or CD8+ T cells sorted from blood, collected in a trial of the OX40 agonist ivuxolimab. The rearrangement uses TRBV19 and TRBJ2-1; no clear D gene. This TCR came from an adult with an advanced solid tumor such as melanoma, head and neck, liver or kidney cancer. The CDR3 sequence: CASSILVARNEQFF. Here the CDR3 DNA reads TGTGCCAGTAGTATTCTTGTTGCGCGGAATGAGCAGTTCTTC.